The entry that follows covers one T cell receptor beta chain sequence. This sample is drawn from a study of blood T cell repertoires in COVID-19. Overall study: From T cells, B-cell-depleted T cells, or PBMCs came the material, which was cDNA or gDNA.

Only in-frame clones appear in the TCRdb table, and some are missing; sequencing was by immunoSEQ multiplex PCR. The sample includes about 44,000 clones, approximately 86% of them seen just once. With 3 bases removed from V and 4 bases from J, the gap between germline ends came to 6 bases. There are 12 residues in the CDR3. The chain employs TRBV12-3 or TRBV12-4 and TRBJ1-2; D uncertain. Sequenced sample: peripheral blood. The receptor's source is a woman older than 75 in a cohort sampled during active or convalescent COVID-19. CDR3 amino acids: CASSLFSYGYTF. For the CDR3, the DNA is TGTGCCAGCAGTTTGTTCAGCTATGGCTACACCTTC.